Listed below are T cell receptor beta chains from one sample, sequenced in a study of blood T cell repertoires in COVID-19. Using immunoSEQ multiplex PCR, the repertoire was profiled, and TCRdb retains in-frame clones only, with some absent. The table has roughly 100,000 clones, about 90% seen once. The specimen sequenced was peripheral blood. The receptors were gathered from a man aged 50 or older with COVID-19, enrolled during active disease. Both conserved end residues are part of each CDR3. The D gene is left open where the match is weak. Clone sizes are given selectively: once, few, many, or a class where the clone is expanded.

TRBV28,.,.,TRBJ1-4,TGTGCCAGCAGCTACAGACCCACTAATGAAAAACTGTTTTTT,CASSYRPTNEKLFF
TRBV7-3,once,.,TRBJ2-3,TGTGCCAGCAGCTTCCTTATAACAGATACGCAGTATTTT,CASSFLITDTQYF
TRBV7-9,few,.,TRBJ1-2,TGTGCCAGCAGCGAGGAATATGGCTACACCTTC,CASSEEYGYTF
TRBV5-1,.,TRBD2,TRBJ2-1,TGCGCCAGCAGCGGAGCGGGGGCCGGGGATGAGCAGTTCTTC,CASSGAGAGDEQFF
TRBV19,.,TRBD1,TRBJ1-5,TGTGCCAGTGGGACAGGGGGCCTGTCGAGCAATCAGCCCCAGCATTTT,CASGTGGLSSNQPQHF
TRBV10-2,.,.,TRBJ1-5,TGCGCCAGCGCGCCAGGGGATCAGCCCCAGCATTTT,CASAPGDQPQHF
TRBV4-1,.,.,TRBJ1-3,TGCGCCAGCAGCCAAGACCCGGGTCTTACGGGTCGAAACACCATATATTTT,CASSQDPGLTGRNTIYF
TRBV5-3,once,TRBD1,TRBJ1-4,TGTGCCAGAAGCAAATACAGGGGGCAGGATGGTAATGAAAAACTGTTTTTT,CARSKYRGQDGNEKLFF
TRBV20-1,once,.,TRBJ1-5,TGCAGTGCTAGTAACCCCAGGGAAGGCAATCAGCCCCAGCATTTT,CSASNPREGNQPQHF
TRBV18,.,.,TRBJ2-7,TGTGCCAGCTCACAGAACGGGGACGAGCAGTACTTC,CASSQNGDEQYF
TRBV6-1,.,.,TRBJ2-7,TGTGCCAGCAGTGAATTTGGGCAGGATGCCTACGAGCAGTACTTC,CASSEFGQDAYEQYF
TRBV4-3,.,TRBD2,TRBJ2-1,TGCGCCAGCAGCCAACACCCAACCTCCGGGACTAGCGGCCCCAATGAGCAGTTCTTC,CASSQHPTSGTSGPNEQFF
TRBV6-5,once,TRBD2,TRBJ2-3,TGTGCCAGCAGGGGGACTAGCGGGAGTGCAGATACGCAGTATTTT,CASRGTSGSADTQYF
TRBV5-1,.,TRBD1,TRBJ1-1,TGCGCCAGCAGCTTATTCGGACAGGGGAACACTGAAGCTTTCTTT,CASSLFGQGNTEAFF
TRBV19,.,TRBD1,TRBJ2-2,TGTGCCAGTAGCGGGACAGGGGTATTAGGAACCGGGGAGCTGTTTTTT,CASSGTGVLGTGELFF
TRBV3-1/TRBV3-2,.,.,TRBJ1-2,TGTGCCAGCAGCCAAGCCCGGAGTTCGAGGTACACCTTC,CASSQARSSRYTF
TRBV4-1,.,.,TRBJ2-7,TGCGCCAGCAGCCAAGGGCAGGGGGGCTCCTACGAGCAGTACTTC,CASSQGQGGSYEQYF
TRBV18,.,.,TRBJ1-5,TGTGCCAGCTCCAGGGAATTCGGACAGCCCCAGCATTTT,CASSREFGQPQHF
TRBV3-1/TRBV3-2,once,.,TRBJ1-6,TGTGCCAGCAGCCAAAGGGGTGCCCTCGCCCTCCACTTT,CASSQRGALALHF
TRBV24-1,.,TRBD1,TRBJ2-2,TGTGCCACCAGTGACAACAGGGGCGCGGACACCGGGGAGCTGTTTTTT,CATSDNRGADTGELFF
TRBV10-3,.,.,TRBJ1-2,TGTGCCATCAGTGAGTTGGCAGATACCTATGGCTACACCTTC,CAISELADTYGYTF
TRBV5-4,.,.,TRBJ1-4,TGTGCCAGCAGCGCGGGGACCCAGGGATTGACGGAAAAACTGTTTTTT,CASSAGTQGLTEKLFF
TRBV7-9,.,.,TRBJ1-6,TGTGCCAGCAGCAGATGGGACACCCCCAGCTCCTATAATTCACCCCTCCACTTT,CASSRWDTPSSYNSPLHF
TRBV3-1/TRBV3-2,once,TRBD2,TRBJ2-3,TGTGCCAGCAGCCAGGCGGGGGGCCTACTATCCCTCACAGATACGCAGTATTTT,CASSQAGGLLSLTDTQYF
TRBV4-2,.,.,TRBJ2-5,TGTGCCAGCAGCCAAGCAGGACTGCAAGAGACCCAGTACTTC,CASSQAGLQETQYF
TRBV6-5,.,.,TRBJ1-2,TGTGCCAGCAGCTCCGTGGGCAGAGGGAACTATGGCTACACCTTC,CASSSVGRGNYGYTF
TRBV5-1,.,TRBD1,TRBJ1-2,TGCGCCAGCAGCTTGGACAGGGGGCAAGATGGCTACACCTTC,CASSLDRGQDGYTF
TRBV6-1,.,.,TRBJ2-7,TGTGCCAGCAGTGAAACCCAGTACGAGCAGTACTTC,CASSETQYEQYF
TRBV28,.,TRBD1,TRBJ2-5,TGTGCCAGCAGTTTGGGGACAGGGTGGGAGACCCAGTACTTC,CASSLGTGWETQYF
TRBV9,.,TRBD1,TRBJ1-2,TGTGCCAGCAGCGCATGGGACAGCCTACTATATGGCTACACCTTC,CASSAWDSLLYGYTF
TRBV4-1,.,.,TRBJ2-5,TGCGCCAGCAGCCAAGAAGGGCTAGCGAACCAAGAGACCCAGTACTTC,CASSQEGLANQETQYF
TRBV28,once,TRBD1,TRBJ2-1,TGTGCCAGCAGCCCGCAGACAGGGGGCAGTCCCTACAATGAGCAGTTCTTC,CASSPQTGGSPYNEQFF
TRBV30,.,.,TRBJ1-2,TGTGCCTGGGCCGGGACACGATATGGCTACACCTTC,CAWAGTRYGYTF
TRBV24-1,.,TRBD1,TRBJ2-5,TGTGCCACCAGTGATCCCGAAGAGGGGGCTGGTGAGACCCAGTACTTC,CATSDPEEGAGETQYF
TRBV6-5,.,.,TRBJ1-2,TGTGCCAGCAGTTACTCGCCCATGGGGGGGCAGGATGGCTACACCTTC,CASSYSPMGGQDGYTF
TRBV25-1,.,.,TRBJ2-1,TGTGCCAGCAGTGAATATCGGGGTTACAATGAGCAGTTCTTC,CASSEYRGYNEQFF
TRBV21-1,few,.,TRBJ2-3,TGTGCCAGCAGCCTACACCGGGACTCAACTAGCACAGATACGCAGTATTTT,CASSLHRDSTSTDTQYF
TRBV6-6,.,TRBD2,TRBJ2-1,TGTGCCAGCAGCCCGGGACTAGCTTCCTTTGAGCAGTTCTTC,CASSPGLASFEQFF
TRBV11-2,few,.,TRBJ1-4,TGTGCCAGCAGTCTTAATCCGGGGAAGGCTAATGAAAAACTGTTTTTT,CASSLNPGKANEKLFF
TRBV18,.,.,TRBJ2-7,TGTGCCAGCTCGGGCGGCGACAGACCCTACGAGCAGTACTTC,CASSGGDRPYEQYF
TRBV7-8,.,TRBD1,TRBJ2-2,TGTGCCAGCAGCTTAGACAGGGGGCGCGACACCGGGGAGCTGTTTTTT,CASSLDRGRDTGELFF
TRBV6-6,.,TRBD1,TRBJ1-4,TGTGCCAGCAGTTACGGGCAGGGGGTAAATGAAAAACTGTTTTTT,CASSYGQGVNEKLFF
TRBV9,.,TRBD1,TRBJ1-3,TGTGCCAGCAGCCCCAGGGGGGACTCTGGAAACACCATATATTTT,CASSPRGDSGNTIYF
TRBV5-4,.,.,TRBJ2-2,TGTGCCAGCAGCGAAACTTCCTCCGGGGAGCTGTTTTTT,CASSETSSGELFF
TRBV11-2,.,.,TRBJ2-2,TGTGCCAGCAGCTTAATGGGGGGTGGGACCGGGGAGCTGTTTTTT,CASSLMGGGTGELFF
TRBV5-1,few,.,TRBJ1-6,TGCGCCAGCAGCTTGACAGGGTTTAATTCACCCCTCCACTTT,CASSLTGFNSPLHF
TRBV15,.,.,TRBJ1-1,TGTGCCACCCGAACTCAGGCCCTGAACACTGAAGCTTTCTTT,CATRTQALNTEAFF
TRBV6-5,.,.,TRBJ1-3,TGTGCCAGCGGCGATCAGGGTCGGCCTGGAAACACCATATATTTT,CASGDQGRPGNTIYF
TRBV5-1,.,.,TRBJ1-1,TGCGCCAGCAGCTCCCGACCCTCTTGGGAGACTGAAGCTTTCTTT,CASSSRPSWETEAFF
TRBV2,.,TRBD1,TRBJ2-1,TGTGCCAGCAACCCTGACAGGGCGGATGAGCAGTTCTTC,CASNPDRADEQFF
TRBV5-1,.,.,TRBJ1-1,TGCGCCAGCAGCCCCCAACAGGTGGGGAACACTGAAGCTTTCTTT,CASSPQQVGNTEAFF
TRBV6-5,.,TRBD1,TRBJ1-4,TGTGCCAGCAGTTACTCGGGCAGGGGGTCGAGTGAAAAACTGTTTTTT,CASSYSGRGSSEKLFF
TRBV2,.,TRBD1,TRBJ1-5,TGTGCCAGCAGTCCACAGGGGTTCAGCAATCAGCCCCAGCATTTT,CASSPQGFSNQPQHF
TRBV7-3,.,.,TRBJ1-5,TGTGCCAGCAGCCCCCTCGCAGGGCACACCGCAAATAGCAATCAGCCCCAGCATTTT,CASSPLAGHTANSNQPQHF
TRBV18,.,.,TRBJ1-3,TGTGCCACCCGGGATAACTACTCTGGAAACACCATATATTTT,CATRDNYSGNTIYF
TRBV6-5,once,.,TRBJ1-2,TGTGCCAGCAGTTCTCGTCAGGGTCTTGGCTACACCTTC,CASSSRQGLGYTF
TRBV4-1,.,.,TRBJ2-3,TGCGCCAGCAGCCAAGTTCGCGGGTCTAGCACAGATACGCAGTATTTT,CASSQVRGSSTDTQYF
TRBV27,.,TRBD1,TRBJ2-2,TGTGCCAGCAGTTCCGGGACAGGGGTTTACGGGGAGCTGTTTTTT,CASSSGTGVYGELFF
TRBV5-1,.,TRBD2,TRBJ2-3,TGCGCCAGTCGGATCGGGACTAGCGGGGGGAAAGATACGCAGTATTTT,CASRIGTSGGKDTQYF